The rows below give T cell receptor beta chains drawn from one sample of a study of response to subunit inactivated influenza vaccine. A single record per CDR3 protein comes from TCRdb applying MiXCR to the RT-PCR reads. The sample consists of about 780,000 distinct CDR3 sequences, less than 20% of them appearing once. This specimen consisted of PBMCs from blood, obtained about 5 days after vaccination. All receptors come from a man between 45 and 60 years old who received an inactivated influenza vaccine. The CDR3 runs from the conserved cysteine through the conserved F or W. Fields, in order: J gene, V gene, clone size, CDR3 length, D gene, CDR3 DNA, CDR3 protein. The D gene is left open where the match is weak. Clone size is stated in some rows and not others, as once, few, many or a class when expanded.

J: TRBJ2-2; V: TRBV6-1; size: few; length: 14; D: TRBD1; DNA: TGTGCCAGCAGAGCGGGACAGGGCTTCGGGGAGCTGTTTTTT; CDR3: CASRAGQGFGELFF
J: TRBJ2-3; V: TRBV29-1; size: few; length: 15; D: NA; DNA: TGCAGCGTTGAAATCACCGGGGCCCGCACAGATACGCAGTATTTT; CDR3: CSVEITGARTDTQYF
J: TRBJ2-2; V: TRBV30; size: few; length: 15; D: NA; DNA: TGTGCCTGGGTTCACGGGGGGCTGGGCACCGGGGAGCTGTTTTTT; CDR3: CAWVHGGLGTGELFF
J: TRBJ2-1; V: TRBV12-3/TRBV12-4; size: few; length: 15; D: TRBD2; DNA: TGTGCCAGCAGTTCCGCGGGGGGCTTATACAATGAGCAGTTCTTC; CDR3: CASSSAGGLYNEQFF
J: TRBJ2-1; V: TRBV20-1; size: many; length: 16; D: NA; DNA: TGCAGTGCTAGGGAACCAAATAGCGTAAACTACAATGAGCAGTTCTTC; CDR3: CSAREPNSVNYNEQFF
J: TRBJ2-7; V: TRBV5-1; size: few; length: 16; D: TRBD2; DNA: TGCGCCAGCAGCTTGGCCGGGACTAGCGTCTCCTACGAGCAGTACTTC; CDR3: CASSLAGTSVSYEQYF
J: TRBJ2-4; V: TRBV29-1; size: few; length: 15; D: TRBD1; DNA: TGCAGCGTTGCACAGGGGGCGCCGGCCAAAAACATTCAGTACTTC; CDR3: CSVAQGAPAKNIQYF
J: TRBJ2-5; V: TRBV5-1; size: many; length: 15; D: NA; DNA: TGCGCCAGCAGCTTGTGGGGGACGGCAGGGGAGACCCAGTACTTC; CDR3: CASSLWGTAGETQYF
J: TRBJ2-5; V: TRBV4-3; size: NA; length: 15; D: NA; DNA: TGCGCCAGCAGCCAAGGGACGGGCGGCGCAGAGACCCAGTACTTC; CDR3: CASSQGTGGAETQYF
J: TRBJ2-7; V: TRBV12-3/TRBV12-4; size: few; length: 15; D: NA; DNA: TGTGCCAGCAGTTTAGTGGGCACAATCTTGCACGAGCAGTACTTC; CDR3: CASSLVGTILHEQYF
J: TRBJ2-3; V: TRBV4-1; size: many; length: 16; D: NA; DNA: TGCGCCAGCAGCCGAACTAGGGGACCCCTCACAGATACGCAGTATTTT; CDR3: CASSRTRGPLTDTQYF
J: TRBJ1-1; V: TRBV5-6; size: few; length: 15; D: NA; DNA: TGTGCCAGCAGCTTTCCAAATACGGGGTCCTCTGAAGCTTTCTTT; CDR3: CASSFPNTGSSEAFF
J: TRBJ2-1; V: TRBV12-3/TRBV12-4; size: NA; length: 13; D: NA; DNA: TGTGCCAGCAGTTTTGGGGGTAGCGATGAGCAGTTCTTC; CDR3: CASSFGGSDEQFF
J: TRBJ1-1; V: TRBV7-9; size: NA; length: 14; D: NA; DNA: TGTGCCAGCAGCTTACTAGTTGGGAACACTGAAGCTTTCTTT; CDR3: CASSLLVGNTEAFF
J: TRBJ2-3; V: TRBV10-1; size: NA; length: 16; D: NA; DNA: TGCGCCAGCAGTCCATGGACAGCCGCTAGCACAGATACGCAGTATTTT; CDR3: CASSPWTAASTDTQYF
J: TRBJ2-7; V: TRBV30; size: NA; length: 20; D: NA; DNA: TGTGCCTGGAGCCCCCTACCTTGGACTGGGGCAATGACAAGCTCCTACGAGCAGTACTTC; CDR3: CAWSPLPWTGAMTSSYEQYF
J: TRBJ1-1; V: TRBV20-1; size: few; length: 12; D: NA; DNA: TGCAGTGCTAGAGATCTAACGGCCGAAGCTTTCTTT; CDR3: CSARDLTAEAFF
J: TRBJ1-1; V: TRBV4-1; size: NA; length: 16; D: TRBD1; DNA: TGCGCCAGCAGCCAAGCCAGGACAGGGTTGAACACTGAAGCTTTCTTT; CDR3: CASSQARTGLNTEAFF
J: TRBJ1-2; V: TRBV20-1; size: NA; length: 14; D: TRBD1; DNA: TGCAGTGCTAACTCCGGGACAGAGAACTATGGCTACACCTTC; CDR3: CSANSGTENYGYTF
J: TRBJ2-2; V: TRBV10-3; size: NA; length: 14; D: TRBD1; DNA: TGTGCCATCAGTGATGAGACAGGGATCGGGGAGCTGTTTTTT; CDR3: CAISDETGIGELFF
J: TRBJ2-1; V: TRBV9; size: few; length: 15; D: NA; DNA: TGTGCCAGCAGCGCCTCCTCAGGGGCTGGCAATGAGCAGTTCTTC; CDR3: CASSASSGAGNEQFF
J: TRBJ2-1; V: TRBV20-1; size: NA; length: 15; D: NA; DNA: TGCAGTGCTGGAGATCGGAAGAGAGGATACAATGAGCAGTTCTTC; CDR3: CSAGDRKRGYNEQFF
J: TRBJ2-7; V: TRBV3-1; size: NA; length: 14; D: TRBD1; DNA: TGTGCCAGCAGCCACCGACAGGGGCACAGCGAGCAGTACTTC; CDR3: CASSHRQGHSEQYF
J: TRBJ1-5; V: TRBV7-2; size: few; length: 15; D: NA; DNA: TGTGCCAGCAGCTTAGACCCGGGACTTAACCAGCCCCAGCATTTT; CDR3: CASSLDPGLNQPQHF
J: TRBJ2-1; V: TRBV5-1; size: NA; length: 14; D: NA; DNA: TGCGCCAGCAGCTTGGATCTGGGGGCCTATGAGCAGTTCTTC; CDR3: CASSLDLGAYEQFF
J: TRBJ2-1; V: TRBV4-1; size: NA; length: 13; D: NA; DNA: TGCGCCAGCAGCCAAGGTACGGGAATTGAGTTGTTCTTC; CDR3: CASSQGTGIELFF
J: TRBJ1-4; V: TRBV2; size: few; length: 14; D: NA; DNA: TGTGCCAGCAAGGTGGGCAGCTCCGTTGGAAAACTGTTTTTT; CDR3: CASKVGSSVGKLFF
J: TRBJ2-2; V: TRBV4-2; size: NA; length: 16; D: NA; DNA: TGTGCCAGCAGCACCCACCTAGGGGAGAACACCGGGGAGCTGTTTTTT; CDR3: CASSTHLGENTGELFF
J: TRBJ2-2; V: TRBV4-2; size: NA; length: 16; D: TRBD1; DNA: TGTGCCAGCAGCCAAGGAGGACAGGGCCGCACCGGGGAGCTGTTTTTT; CDR3: CASSQGGQGRTGELFF
J: TRBJ2-3; V: TRBV4-2; size: NA; length: 18; D: TRBD2; DNA: TGTGCCAGCAGCCAAGATTCACCCGGCGGGGGTTGGACAGATACGCAGTATTTT; CDR3: CASSQDSPGGGWTDTQYF
J: TRBJ2-7; V: TRBV29-1; size: NA; length: 13; D: NA; DNA: TGCAGCGTTCGACAGCCTCTCACCTACGAGCAGTACTTC; CDR3: CSVRQPLTYEQYF